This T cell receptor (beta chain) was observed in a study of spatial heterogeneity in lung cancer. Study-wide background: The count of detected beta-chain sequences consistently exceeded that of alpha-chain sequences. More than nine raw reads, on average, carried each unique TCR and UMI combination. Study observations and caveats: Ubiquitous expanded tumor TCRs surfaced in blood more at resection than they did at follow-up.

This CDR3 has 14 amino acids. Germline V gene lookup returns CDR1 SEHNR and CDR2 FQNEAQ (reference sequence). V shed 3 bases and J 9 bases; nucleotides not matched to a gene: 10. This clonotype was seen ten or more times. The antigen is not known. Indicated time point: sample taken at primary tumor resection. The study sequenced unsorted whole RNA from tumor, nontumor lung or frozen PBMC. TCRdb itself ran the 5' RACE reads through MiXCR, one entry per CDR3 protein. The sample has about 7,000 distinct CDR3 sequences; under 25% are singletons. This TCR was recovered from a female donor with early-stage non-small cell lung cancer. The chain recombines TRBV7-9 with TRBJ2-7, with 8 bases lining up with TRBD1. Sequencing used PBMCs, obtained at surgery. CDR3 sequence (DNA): TGTGCCAGCAGCTTCGGACAGGGACCCGACGGGCAGTACTTC. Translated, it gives CASSFGQGPDGQYF.